These 21 T cell receptor beta chains originate from one sample sequenced in a study of cytomegalovirus exposure and HLA in healthy donors. TCRdb keeps only in-frame clones here, not all; method: immunoSEQ multiplex PCR. The repertoire holds a few hundred thousand clones, roughly 87% seen once, with around 0.96% in the top ten. The specimen sequenced was PBMCs. The origin of the receptors is a man aged 30-40 years in good health and CMV-seronegative.

The V gene is TRBV14, the J gene TRBJ1-2; tentatively, D is TRBD1 (6 bases). Trimming took 4 bases from V and 8 from J, leaving 14 bases between them. CDR3 length equals 13 residues. The germline CDR1 and CDR2 sequences are SGHDN and FVKESK. The CDR3 nucleotides read TGTGCCAGCAGCCCGCAAGACAGGTTCGGCTACACCTTC. Encoded protein: CASSPQDRFGYTF.

The rearrangement uses TRBV11-2 and TRBJ2-7; D not certain. The ends were cut back, 3 bases at V and 4 bases at J, with 13 bases in the middle. The CDR3 sequence is 14 residues long. CDR1 is SGHAT, CDR2 FQNNGV, per germline. The CDR3 coding sequence is TGTGCCAGCAGCTTTATTATTAATTTTTACGAGCAGTACTTC. Amino acid sequence: CASSFIINFYEQYF. Filled out from reference TRBV11-2 and TRBJ2-7, the complete variable domain reads EAGVAQSPRYKIIEKRQSVAFWCNPISGHATLYWYQQILGQGPKLLIQFQNNGVVDDSQLPKDRFSAERLKGVDSTLKIQPAKLEDSAVYLCASSFIINFYEQYFGPGTRLTVT.

This clone was counted a single time. The rearrangement joins TRBV7-2 to TRBJ1-5; 8 nucleotides match TRBD1. Per the germline V gene, CDR1 is SGHTA and CDR2 is FQGNSA. This CDR3 comprises 15 residues. With 5 bases clipped from V and 10 bases from J, the junction kept 13 bases outside the gene matches. For the CDR3, the DNA is TGTGCCAGCAGCCGGCAGGGACAGGCGAGAGAACCCCAGCATTTT. Translation gives CASSRQGQAREPQHF.

The CDR3 sequence is CASSSKMGQIYNEQFF. CDR3 nucleotide sequence: TGTGCCAGCAGCTCGAAGATGGGACAGATATACAATGAGCAGTTCTTC. This sequence joins TRBV5-4 and TRBJ2-1, with 7 nucleotides matching TRBD1. The V gene end was trimmed by 3 bases and the J gene end by 4 bases; junction bases not matched to a gene: 10. CDR1 and CDR2 (germline): SGHNT, YYREEE (reference sequence). The CDR3 length is 16 residues.

The rearrangement links TRBV11-2 to TRBJ2-1, with TRBD1 identical over 12 bases. CDR3 size: 17 residues. The trim removed 2 bases at V and 7 bases at J, leaving 9 bases unmatched. Germline CDR1 is SGHAT and CDR2 is FQNNGV. This CDR3 reads CASSLTAPGQGANEQFF. CDR3 bases: TGTGCCAGCAGCTTAACGGCTCCGGGACAGGGGGCGAATGAGCAGTTCTTC. The full variable domain, in which reference TRBV11-2 and TRBJ2-1 provide the parts outside the CDR3, is EAGVAQSPRYKIIEKRQSVAFWCNPISGHATLYWYQQILGQGPKLLIQFQNNGVVDDSQLPKDRFSAERLKGVDSTLKIQPAKLEDSAVYLCASSLTAPGQGANEQFFGPGTRLTVL.

The chain combines TRBV2 with TRBJ1-1, with D possibly TRBD1 on 5 matching bases. Trimming pared 6 bases from V and 1 base from J, leaving 15 bases between. Germline assignment: CDR1 SNHLY and CDR2 FYNNEI. The CDR3 totals 15 residues. The CDR3 DNA reads as TGTGCCAGCAGAGAGGGCGGGACGAGGAACACTGAAGCTTTCTTT. It yields the protein CASREGGTRNTEAFF. Filled out from reference TRBV2 and TRBJ1-1, the complete variable domain reads EPEVTQTPSHQVTQMGQEVILRCVPISNHLYFYWYRQILGQKVEFLVSFYNNEISEKSEIFDDQFSVERPDGSNFTLKIRSTKLEDSAMYFCASREGGTRNTEAFFGQGTRLTVV.

This CDR3 reads CASSDTIARGAKNEQFF. CDR3 nucleotides: TGTGCCAGCAGTGATACGATCGCGCGGGGGGCTAAAAATGAGCAGTTCTTC. The genes are TRBV25-1 and TRBJ2-1; 8 bases line up with TRBD2. Losses at the gene ends were 3 bases for V and 7 bases for J; bases not matched to a gene: 14. Germline V gene data show CDR1 as MGHDK and CDR2 as SYGVNS. The CDR3 length is 17 residues.

This chain links TRBV19 with TRBJ1-1, with a tentative D call TRBD1 (5 bases). The CDR3 contains 14 residues. Germline V lookup: CDR1 LNHDA, CDR2 SQIVND (reference sequence). V was shortened by 7 bases and J by 4 bases, with 16 bases between the two germline ends. As DNA, the CDR3 is TGTGCCAGTAATCCTCGCCGGGGGGGCACTGAAGCTTTCTTT. This encodes CASNPRRGGTEAFF. Full variable domain (missing parts from reference TRBV19 and TRBJ1-1): DGGITQSPKYLFRKEGQNVTLSCEQNLNHDAMYWYRQDPGQGLRLIYYSQIVNDFQKGDIAEGYSVSREKKESFPLTVTSAQKNPTAFYLCASNPRRGGTEAFFGQGTRLTVV.

Here the CDR3 reads CASSWRLAGDWEQFF. The DNA of the CDR3 is TGTGCCAGCAGCTGGAGGCTAGCGGGGGACTGGGAGCAGTTCTTC. V is TRBV6-5 and J is TRBJ2-1, with 10 nucleotides matching TRBD2. Germline trimming cut 6 bases from V and 10 bases from J; bases unmatched to any gene: 12. The CDR3 is 15 residues long. Germline assignment: CDR1 MNHEY and CDR2 SVGAGI.

The rearrangement joins TRBV7-6 to TRBJ1-1; D ambiguous. The V gene's germline CDR1 is SGHVS and CDR2 FNYEAQ. The CDR3 has 13 amino acids. Trimming took off 2 bases at V and 1 base at J, with 5 bases between the two ends. The CDR3 loop is CASSLLPNTEAFF. The CDR3, as DNA: TGTGCCAGCAGCTTACTCCCGAACACTGAAGCTTTCTTT.

To note about this clone: Other DNA sequences in this sample translate to the same CDR3. The chain combines TRBV6-4 with TRBJ2-3; D gene unclear. The ends were cut back, 4 bases at V and 3 bases at J, with 11 bases in the middle. The CDR3 totals 14 residues. Germline-derived CDR1 and CDR2 are MRHNA and SNTAGT. For the CDR3, the DNA is TGTGCCAGCAGTGCTACGGCTAGTACAGATACGCAGTATTTT. This codes for CASSATASTDTQYF.

The V call is TRBV18, the J call TRBJ1-2; TRBD1 is a possible D gene (5 bases). The CDR3 totals 17 residues. Per germline, CDR1 KGHSH and CDR2 LQKENI. The germline V and J ends were trimmed by 3 bases and 1 base, with 18 bases remaining between them. CDR3 amino acids: CASSPEGLRVSNYGYTF. The CDR3 nucleotides read TGTGCCAGCTCACCGGAGGGGCTTCGCGTCAGTAACTATGGCTACACCTTC.

This clone has a handful of counts. The chain is built from TRBV5-1 and TRBJ1-1, with 7 positions matching TRBD1. The length of the CDR3 is 15 residues. With V trimmed by 3 bases and J by 0 bases, 5 bases remained unmatched. CDR1 is SGHRS and CDR2 is YFSETQ in the germline V gene. CDR3 sequence: CASSWGQRLNTEAFF. The CDR3 DNA reads as TGCGCCAGCAGCTGGGGACAGCGATTGAACACTGAAGCTTTCTTT.

The chain carries TRBV5-4 and TRBJ2-2; no reliable D call. Germline CDR1 is SGHNT and CDR2 is YYREEE (reference sequence). Trimming removed 1 base at V and 2 bases at J, with 9 bases between. CDR3 length: 15 residues. DNA for the CDR3: TGTGCCAGCAGCTTGATGGGCCGCAACACCGGGGAGCTGTTTTTT. This codes for CASSLMGRNTGELFF.

The CDR3 here is CASSKSRESGRDTQYF. The CDR3 bases are TGTGCCAGCAGTAAATCGCGGGAAAGCGGAAGAGATACGCAGTATTTT. The genes are TRBV6-6 and TRBJ2-3; tentative D call: TRBD2 (6 bases). The CDR3 covers 16 residues. The V end lost 5 bases, the J end lost 5 bases, and 20 bases lay between the germline ends. Germline CDR1 is MNHNY and CDR2 is SVGAGI (reference sequence).

The V gene is TRBV7-9, the J gene TRBJ2-3; D remains unclear. V lost 4 bases and J lost 0, with 11 bases in between. The germline V gene encodes CDR1 SEHNR and CDR2 FQNEAQ (reference sequence). The CDR3 length is 15 residues. The CDR3 is CASSSHGSSTDTQYF. In nucleotides, the CDR3 is TGTGCCAGCAGCTCACACGGGTCTAGCACAGATACGCAGTATTTT.

V is TRBV28 and J is TRBJ2-7; 12 nucleotides match TRBD2. The CDR3 has 15 residues. With V trimmed by 6 bases and J by 3 bases, 6 bases remained unmatched. Germline V CDR1 and CDR2: MDHEN, SYDVKM. The chain's CDR3 is CASSSTSGGRYEQYF. As DNA, the CDR3 is TGTGCCAGCAGCTCGACTAGCGGGGGTCGCTACGAGCAGTACTTC.

J is TRBJ1-1 and V is TRBV6-1, with D uncertain. CDR1 is MNHNS and CDR2 is SASEGT in the germline V gene. V was trimmed by 7 bases and J by 1 base, leaving 7 bases between them. The CDR3 covers 12 residues. CDR3 coding DNA: TGTGCCAGCATTAGTGCGAACACTGAAGCTTTCTTT. Residues: CASISANTEAFF.

This clone was detected many times. In the same sample, other DNA sequences code for this CDR3. The rearrangement uses TRBV6-4 and TRBJ2-3; 11 bases fit TRBD2. The junction had 0 bases not matched to a gene; V was cut back by 0 bases and J by 4 bases. The germline V gene encodes CDR1 MRHNA and CDR2 SNTAGT. The length of the CDR3 is 15 residues. In DNA form, the CDR3 reads TGTGCCAGCAGTGACTCTAGCGGGGGGGCAGATACGCAGTATTTT. Its protein product is CASSDSSGGADTQYF.

This clone was counted only a few times. The genes are TRBV6-5 and TRBJ1-2, with D perhaps TRBD1 (5 bases). CDR1 is MNHEY and CDR2 is SVGAGI in the germline V gene. There are 14 residues in the CDR3. V was pared by 2 bases and J by 8 bases, with 15 bases between. The chain's CDR3 is CASSYRGLKGGYTF. The CDR3 nucleotides are TGTGCCAGCAGTTACAGGGGATTAAAAGGGGGCTACACCTTC.

The chain combines TRBV29-1 with TRBJ1-1; 7 bases match TRBD1. This CDR3 has 11 residues. Germline V gene data show CDR1 as SQVTM and CDR2 as ANQGSEA. The ends lost 5 bases at V and 11 bases at J; junction bases unmatched: 8. In DNA, the CDR3 is TGCAGCGTTAACAGGGGCCCTGCCGCTTTCTTT. Translated, it gives CSVNRGPAAFF.